This T cell receptor (beta chain) was retrieved from a study of T cell repertoires in cytomegalovirus infection. Study context: HLA-B-restricted CMV epitopes that are well studied were used alongside recently identified HLA-C-restricted ones. It was the public TCR beta signatures that indicated both CMV infection and matching HLA type. Study findings and constraints: Based on cumulative public TCR beta family frequency, carriers of CMV plus the relevant HLA were identified.

Trimming left V 5 bases short and J 0 bases short, with 22 bases between. CDR3 length: 18 amino acids. This clonotype was picked up many times. Its antigen is unknown. TCRdb processed the reads anew with MiXCR; each CDR3 protein has one entry. The sample records fewer than 1,000,000 distinct CDR3 sequences, around 31% being singletons. The rearrangement joins TRBV12-3 or TRBV12-4 to TRBJ2-5; weak D call: TRBD1 (5 bases). The sequence was obtained from a human donor in good health (CMV status not recorded). Some clones in this sample may be carry-over from other donors' samples. The sample in question was cultured CD8+ T cells from PBMCs, obtained from culture after CMV antigen stimulation. CDR3 bases: TGTGCCAGCAGTCCCCCGGACACCGGCCGATTGTACCAAGAGACCCAGTACTTC. Amino acid sequence: CASSPPDTGRLYQETQYF.